This T cell receptor beta chain is from a study of early T cells in non-severe SARS-CoV-2 infection. Study results and caveats: The study's VDJdb matching favored anti-spike CD8 responses and missed private and CD4 specificities.

TCRdb itself ran the 5' RACE reads through MiXCR, one entry per CDR3 protein. The profile covers about 61,000 distinct CDR3 sequences, with almost 9.5% appearing a single time and 1.2% taken by the ten largest. Of note for this clonotype: Its cognate antigen is unknown.

The V end was cut by 8 bases, the J end by 8 bases, with 7 bases between. Germline CDR1 is MGHDK and CDR2 is SYGVNS. The CDR3 consists of 10 residues. This sequence originates from an adult who was a healthcare worker with PCR-confirmed SARS-CoV-2 infection or an uninfected control (not recorded which). The sequencing input was whole blood. The chain employs TRBV25-1 and TRBJ1-3; D uncertain. CDR3 sequence: CASRRHTIYF. CDR3 sequence (DNA): TGTGCCAGCCGCCGTCACACCATATATTTT.